These 5 T cell receptor beta chains came from one sample sequenced in a study of graft-versus-host responses after intestinal transplantation. Clones were sequenced by immunoSEQ multiplex PCR, and TCRdb holds only the in-frame ones, with some missing. The sample has about 50,000 clones, around 90% seen once; the top ten hold 2% to 2.5%. No antigen has been identified for these receptors. This specimen consisted of unstimulated CD4+ T cells sorted from spleen or lymph node cells, obtained before transplant. The receptors originated from a human donor who was the organ donor for an intestinal transplant.

The chain uses TRBV7-9 and TRBJ2-7; 8 nucleotides match TRBD1. The germline CDR1 and CDR2 sequences are SEHNR and FQNEAQ (reference sequence). This CDR3 region has 15 residues. V trimming: 0 bases; J trimming: 6 bases; junction bases outside the gene matches: 7. DNA of the CDR3: TGTGCCAGCAGCTTAGCGGACAGGGCGGGCCTCGAGCAGTACTTC. Amino acid sequence: CASSLADRAGLEQYF.

The V gene is TRBV6-5, the J gene TRBJ2-7; D might be TRBD1 (6 bases). This CDR3 comprises 14 residues. Trimming took 5 bases from V and 3 from J, leaving 14 bases between them. The V gene's germline CDR1 is MNHEY and CDR2 SVGAGI. The CDR3 region is CASSAQGSSYEQYF. The CDR3, as DNA: TGTGCCAGCAGTGCACAGGGTAGTAGCTACGAGCAGTACTTC.

This clone was seen a handful of times. J is TRBJ1-3 and V is TRBV10-3; D gene unclear. The CDR3 has 15 amino acids. V lost 0 bases and J 0 bases, leaving 6 bases between the germline ends. Germline V gives CDR1 ENHRY, CDR2 SYGVKD. CDR3 residues: CAISESGLSGNTIYF. CDR3 nucleotides: TGTGCCATCAGTGAGTCGGGCCTCTCTGGAAACACCATATATTTT.

This clone was seen just once. The V gene is TRBV5-1, the J gene TRBJ2-1; 16 bases line up with TRBD2. The V gene end was trimmed by 7 bases and the J gene end by 9 bases; junction bases not matched to a gene: 16. The germline gives CDR1 SGHRS, CDR2 YFSETQ. The CDR3 totals 18 residues. This CDR3 reads CASQEGTSGRAFLSEQFF. In DNA, the CDR3 is TGCGCCAGCCAGGAAGGGACTAGCGGGAGGGCCTTCCTGAGTGAGCAGTTCTTC.

Only one count was recorded for this clone. The chain carries TRBV6-1 and TRBJ2-1, with TRBD2 matching over 11 bases. The V gene end was trimmed by 4 bases and the J gene end by 6 bases; junction bases not matched to a gene: 5. Germline V CDR1 and CDR2: MNHNS, SASEGT. This CDR3 has 15 amino acids. Here the CDR3 DNA reads TGTGCCAGCAGTGGACTAGCGGGATTACCCAATGAGCAGTTCTTC. Its translation is CASSGLAGLPNEQFF.